These 25 T cell receptor beta chains originate from one sample sequenced in a study of T cells after yellow fever vaccination (dated by TCRdb to about 2019). The method was 5' RACE. The sample was run on an Illumina NovaSeq 6000. In-frame beta chains were kept once TCRdb had trimmed the public reads at Q25 with fastp and called clones with MiXCR. Identical CDR3 proteins give one entry, which carries the most common genes and DNA. Recorded for this sample are about 340,000 distinct CDR3 sequences; approximately 4% of them occurred a single time. The ten largest clones add up to 20% to 25% of the sample. This specimen's treatment or condition label, per the study, means: live attenuated yellow fever vaccine strain. Material: PBMCs, obtained 5 days after the yellow fever booster vaccination. The source of these receptors is a man younger than 30 who received the YFV17D yellow fever vaccine.

The chain combines TRBV5-1 with TRBJ2-1, with D tentatively TRBD2 (6 bases). Germline CDR1 reads SGHRS; CDR2 reads YFSETQ. Trimming cost V 7 bases and J 4 bases, with 15 bases left between them. CDR3 length equals 14 residues. The CDR3 nucleotides are TGCGCCAGCCGCCCTATTAGCGGATACAATGAGCAGTTCTTC. As protein: CASRPISGYNEQFF. Combining the CDR3 with reference TRBV5-1 and TRBJ2-1 gives the whole variable domain KAGVTQTPRYLIKTRGQQVTLSCSPISGHRSVSWYQQTPGQGLQFLFEYFSETQRNKGNFPGRFSGRQFSNSRSEMNVSTLELGDSALYLCASRPISGYNEQFFGPGTRLTVL.

There are many counts of this clonotype. The chain uses TRBV27 and TRBJ2-1; TRBD2 is a possible D gene (6 bases). Germline CDR1 is MNHEY and CDR2 is SMNVEV (reference sequence). The ends were cut back, 4 bases at V and 8 bases at J, with 12 bases in the middle. The CDR3 is 13 amino acids. The CDR3 bases are TGTGCCAGCAGTTCACTAGCCTTAGATGAGCAGTTCTTC. Amino acids: CASSSLALDEQFF.

The chain joins TRBV9 to TRBJ2-5, with TRBD2 identical over 11 bases. This CDR3 has 16 residues. With 4 bases clipped from V and 5 bases from J, the junction kept 10 bases outside the gene matches. Germline CDR1 is SGDLS and CDR2 is YYNGEE. CDR3 in amino acids: CASSLRTSGLEETQYF. CDR3 in DNA: TGTGCCAGCAGCCTGAGGACTAGCGGGCTCGAGGAGACCCAGTACTTC.

The J gene is TRBJ2-3, the V gene TRBV19, with D uncertain. Trimming removed 1 base from V and 2 bases from J, with 7 bases in between. The CDR3 sequence is 14 residues long. The germline V gene has CDR1 LNHDA and CDR2 SQIVND (reference sequence). CDR3 nucleotide sequence: TGTGCCAGTAGTATAGGGGGATACACAGATACGCAGTATTTT. Amino acid sequence: CASSIGGYTDTQYF.

This clonotype showed up many times. The rearrangement joins TRBV4-2 to TRBJ2-5; possibly TRBD2 for D (6 bases). The CDR3 covers 13 residues. V lost 4 bases, J lost 5 bases, and 11 bases lay in between. Germline CDR1 is LGHNA and CDR2 is YNFKEQ. CDR3 bases: TGTGCCAGCAGCCTTAGCGGCAAGGAGACCCAGTACTTC. Translating gives CASSLSGKETQYF.

The chain is built from TRBV6-5 and TRBJ2-3; either TRBD1 or TRBD2 may fit D (6 bases each). The CDR3 extends over 15 amino acids. Germline-derived CDR1 and CDR2 are MNHEY and SVGAGI. Trimming took off 5 bases at V and 1 base at J, with 13 bases between the two ends. The DNA of the CDR3 is TGTGCCAGCAGTGACCGTGGGGGGCGCACAGATACGCAGTATTTT. It codes for CASSDRGGRTDTQYF.

V is TRBV28 and J is TRBJ2-3, with TRBD2 identical over 11 bases. The CDR3 loop spans 18 amino acids. V gave up 5 bases and J gave up 0 bases; unmatched junction bases: 10. The germline V gene encodes CDR1 MDHEN and CDR2 SYDVKM. The chain's CDR3 is CASSRGSRTSGSTDTQYF. CDR3 in DNA: TGTGCCAGCAGTCGAGGATCCAGGACTAGCGGGAGCACAGATACGCAGTATTTT.

The V and J genes are TRBV10-3 and TRBJ2-2; the D is unclear. Germline CDR1 and CDR2: ENHRY and SYGVKD. This CDR3 has 13 amino acids. V lost 0 bases and J lost 5, with 4 bases in between. CDR3 protein: CAISESRTGELFF. The DNA for the CDR3 is TGTGCCATCAGTGAGTCGCGGACCGGGGAGCTGTTTTTT.

This clonotype was seen repeatedly, ten times or more. The J gene is TRBJ2-3, the V gene TRBV10-3; weak D call: TRBD1 (6 bases). The CDR3 is made up of 14 amino acids. V lost 4 bases, J lost 5 bases, and 13 bases lay in between. CDR1 is ENHRY and CDR2 is SYGVKD in the germline V gene. The CDR3 is CAISVSGVGDTQYF. CDR3 coding DNA: TGTGCCATCAGTGTATCAGGGGTTGGAGATACGCAGTATTTT.

This clonotype appeared a few times. J is TRBJ2-7 and V is TRBV7-6; the D gene is possibly TRBD2 (6 bases). The germline gives CDR1 SGHVS, CDR2 FNYEAQ. Trimming took off 3 bases at V and 3 bases at J, with 12 bases between the two ends. This CDR3 is 14 amino acids long. CDR3 in amino acids: CASSFGSGNYEQYF. The DNA of the CDR3 is TGTGCCAGCAGCTTTGGTAGCGGAAACTACGAGCAGTACTTC.

At least ten counts were recorded for this clonotype. The chain carries TRBV5-1 and TRBJ1-1; D gene ambiguous. Trimming pared 2 bases from V and 0 bases from J, leaving 8 bases between. The germline gives CDR1 SGHRS, CDR2 YFSETQ. The CDR3 is made up of 14 amino acids. Here the CDR3 DNA reads TGCGCCAGCAGCTTATACCGAATGAACACTGAAGCTTTCTTT. It codes for CASSLYRMNTEAFF. The full variable domain, rest sourced from reference TRBV5-1 and TRBJ1-1, is KAGVTQTPRYLIKTRGQQVTLSCSPISGHRSVSWYQQTPGQGLQFLFEYFSETQRNKGNFPGRFSGRQFSNSRSEMNVSTLELGDSALYLCASSLYRMNTEAFFGQGTRLTVV.

The rearrangement uses TRBV11-2 and TRBJ1-1; no clear D gene. With 1 base removed from V and 4 bases from J, the gap between germline ends came to 10 bases. CDR1 and CDR2 (germline): SGHAT, FQNNGV. The CDR3 has 14 amino acids. DNA for the CDR3: TGTGCCAGCAGCTTAGGCAGACTGAGCACTGAAGCTTTCTTT. It specifies CASSLGRLSTEAFF.

This clonotype came up a few times. This chain uses TRBV6-2 or TRBV6-3 with TRBJ2-1; D could derive from TRBD1 or TRBD2 (5 bases each). Germline CDR1 is MNHEY and CDR2 is SVGEGT. CDR3 size: 14 residues. Trimming cost V 4 bases and J 8 bases, with 15 bases left between them. CDR3: CASSSSGAVDEQFF. CDR3 DNA: TGTGCCAGCAGTTCCTCCGGGGCTGTCGATGAGCAGTTCTTC.

This clonotype was found a few times. The rearrangement links TRBV5-4 to TRBJ1-3; D ambiguous. Trimming removed 4 bases from V and 0 bases from J, with 17 bases in between. Germline CDR1 SGHNT, CDR2 YYREEE (reference sequence). The CDR3 totals 17 residues. The CDR3: CASSPSPGEYSGNTIYF. The CDR3 DNA follows: TGTGCCAGCAGCCCTTCACCCGGAGAATACTCTGGAAACACCATATATTTT.

This clonotype has more than one count but fewer than ten. The chain employs TRBV5-1 and TRBJ2-1, with 9 bases matching TRBD2. Germline V lookup: CDR1 SGHRS, CDR2 YFSETQ. J gave up 6 bases and V 4 bases, and 11 bases lay outside the gene matches. The CDR3 has 16 amino acids. CDR3 loop: CASSQLPGLARNEQFF. DNA of the CDR3: TGCGCCAGCAGCCAACTACCGGGACTAGCTCGCAATGAGCAGTTCTTC.

The sample holds many counts of this clonotype. The V call is TRBV19, the J call TRBJ1-1; the D is unclear. CDR3 length equals 13 residues. CDR1 and CDR2 from the germline V gene are LNHDA and SQIVND (reference sequence). Trimming cost V 4 bases and J 4 bases, with 10 bases left between them. The CDR3 sequence is CASSNHELTEAFF. The CDR3 nucleotides are TGTGCCAGTAGTAACCATGAGCTCACTGAAGCTTTCTTT.

This clonotype was detected only a few times. V usage is TRBV9 and J usage is TRBJ2-1; 7 bases are a match to TRBD2. The CDR3 sequence is 14 residues long. The trim removed 2 bases at V and 7 bases at J, leaving 6 bases unmatched. Per the germline V gene, CDR1 is SGDLS and CDR2 is YYNGEE. CDR3 nucleotide sequence: TGTGCCAGCAGCGTGACCCCCGGGAGGAATGAGCAGTTCTTC. Amino acids: CASSVTPGRNEQFF.

In DNA, the CDR3 is TGTGCCAGCAGTTGGAGCACCGGGGAGCTGTTTTTT. Protein product: CASSWSTGELFF. The chain employs TRBV27 and TRBJ2-2, with D unresolved. Germline V CDR1 and CDR2: MNHEY, SMNVEV (reference sequence). This CDR3 region has 12 residues. V was cut by 4 bases and J by 4 bases, with 4 bases left in between.

This CDR3 is CASSQGLAGVNTGELFF. DNA for the CDR3: TGTGCCAGCAGCCAAGGGCTAGCGGGGGTTAACACCGGGGAGCTGTTTTTT. V is TRBV4-2 and J is TRBJ2-2, with TRBD2 matching 10 bases. The V gene end was trimmed by 1 base and the J gene end by 2 bases; junction bases not matched to a gene: 4. This CDR3 contains 17 residues. The germline gives CDR1 LGHNA, CDR2 YNFKEQ.

There are a few counts of this clonotype. V gene TRBV12-5 combines with J gene TRBJ2-4; 8 bases fit TRBD1. CDR3 length equals 18 residues. Looked up from germline, CDR1 is LGHNT and CDR2 is FRNRAP. V lost 1 base to trimming and J lost 1 base; unmatched junction nucleotides: 9. CDR3 sequence (DNA): TGTGCTAGTGGTTTGGACTCTGGGACAGGCGAGGCCAAAAACATTCAGTACTTC. Residues: CASGLDSGTGEAKNIQYF.

This chain joins TRBV12-3 or TRBV12-4 and TRBJ1-1; D is unclear. V lost 3 bases and J lost 3, with 8 bases in between. The CDR3 is made up of 13 amino acids. The CDR3 sequence: CASSFTGDTEAFF. The DNA of the CDR3 is TGTGCCAGCAGTTTTACGGGTGACACTGAAGCTTTCTTT.

This clonotype has a count of ten or more. The CDR3 region is CATIRGADTEAFF. The CDR3 bases are TGTGCAACTATCCGGGGGGCAGACACTGAAGCTTTCTTT. The chain couples TRBV10-3 to TRBJ1-1; TRBD1 is a possible D gene (6 bases). Germline CDR1 reads ENHRY; CDR2 reads SYGVKD. CDR3 size: 13 residues.

There are many counts of this clonotype. The chain is built from TRBV15 and TRBJ2-3; D perhaps matches TRBD2 (6 bases). Germline V CDR1 and CDR2: LNHNV, YYDKDF (reference sequence). This CDR3 is 17 amino acids long. V lost 1 base and J lost 2, with 16 bases in between. CDR3 bases: TGTGCCACCAGCAGAGGGTCACCGGGGGACCCCACAGATACGCAGTATTTT. It is translated as CATSRGSPGDPTDTQYF.

The chain couples TRBV5-1 to TRBJ2-1; D is unclear. The V gene's germline CDR1 is SGHRS and CDR2 YFSETQ. CDR3 size: 12 residues. The germline V and J ends were trimmed by 0 bases and 9 bases, with 7 bases remaining between them. CDR3: CASSLDRAEQFF. The CDR3 nucleotides are TGCGCCAGCAGCTTGGACCGGGCTGAGCAGTTCTTC.

The chain combines TRBV5-5 with TRBJ2-5, with D tentatively TRBD1 (7 bases). The CDR3 is 16 amino acids. Germline assignment: CDR1 SGHKS and CDR2 YYEKEE (reference sequence). Trimming pared 1 base from V and 0 bases from J, leaving 13 bases between. CDR3 nucleotide sequence: TGTGCCAGCAGCTTGCGGGGGACAGAAAACCAAGAGACCCAGTACTTC. Translated: CASSLRGTENQETQYF.